The 32 T cell receptor beta chains presented below share a single source sample, sequenced in a study of blood T cell repertoires in COVID-19. Sequencing used immunoSEQ multiplex PCR; TCRdb keeps in-frame clones, though not all of them. The sample includes about 130,000 clones, approximately 80% seen only once; the top ten take roughly 12%. The sample consisted of peripheral blood. These receptors were collected from a man in his sixties with acute or convalescent COVID-19.

The chain is built from TRBV14 and TRBJ2-3, with TRBD1 matching over 11 bases. This CDR3 has 18 residues. The ends lost 5 bases at V and 5 bases at J; junction bases unmatched: 15. The germline CDR1 and CDR2 sequences are SGHDN and FVKESK. Here the CDR3 DNA reads TGTGCCAGCAGCTCCCGGACAGGGGGCGCATCTCTTGTAGATACGCAGTATTTT. Amino acids: CASSSRTGGASLVDTQYF.

CDR3: CSAQAGVTLFF. In DNA, the CDR3 is TGCAGTGCTCAAGCGGGAGTTACTCTGTTCTTC. The rearrangement joins TRBV20-1 to TRBJ2-1, with 8 bases fitting TRBD2. Germline CDR1 and CDR2: DFQATT and SNEGSKA (reference sequence). The CDR3 spans 11 residues. V trimming: 5 bases; J trimming: 15 bases; junction bases outside the gene matches: 9.

This clone was recorded once. The V gene is TRBV24-1, the J gene TRBJ1-1, with 10 bases matching TRBD1. Germline-derived CDR1 and CDR2 are KGHDR and SFDVKD. With V trimmed by 9 bases and J by 3 bases, 12 bases remained unmatched. CDR3 length: 16 residues. As DNA, the CDR3 is TGTGCCACCCGAAGGACAGGGGGGAGCTTTGACACTGAAGCTTTCTTT. Its protein is CATRRTGGSFDTEAFF.

V gene TRBV5-1 combines with J gene TRBJ1-1; D might be TRBD1 (5 bases). CDR1 is SGHRS and CDR2 is YFSETQ in the germline V gene. CDR3 size: 12 residues. V dropped 6 bases and J dropped 4 bases, with 10 bases sitting between them. In DNA, the CDR3 is TGCGCCAGCATCGGGGGTGGCACTGAAGCTTTCTTT. Translation: CASIGGGTEAFF.

The V gene is TRBV5-1, the J gene TRBJ2-2; D is uncertain. Trimming removed 5 bases from V and 1 base from J, with 3 bases in between. The CDR3 totals 12 residues. Germline lookup yields CDR1 SGHRS and CDR2 YFSETQ. CDR3 nucleotides: TGCGCCAGCAGTAAGAACACCGGGGAGCTGTTTTTT. This sequence encodes CASSKNTGELFF.

The chain couples TRBV5-5 to TRBJ2-1; 9 nucleotides match TRBD2. Trimming cost V 6 bases and J 7 bases; bases outside gene matches: 14. The CDR3 has 16 amino acids. Germline CDR1 SGHKS, CDR2 YYEKEE (reference sequence). CDR3 amino acids: CASILQPAGGYNEQFF. CDR3 sequence (DNA): TGTGCCAGCATCCTACAACCAGCGGGAGGATATAATGAGCAGTTCTTC.

The chain has TRBV10-2 and TRBJ1-5, with 8 positions matching TRBD1. The CDR3 extends over 16 amino acids. Germline CDR1 WSHSY, CDR2 SAAADI. After removal of 3 bases from V and 0 bases from J, the junction contained 4 bases not matched to a gene. CDR3 coding DNA: TGCGCCAGCAGTGATGGGCAGGGGGCTAGCAATCAGCCCCAGCATTTT. Translated: CASSDGQGASNQPQHF.

This chain connects TRBV6-5 to TRBJ1-6; D gene uncertain. This CDR3 has 13 residues. Between the trimmed V and J ends, which lost 2 bases and 6 bases, there was a span of 5 bases. Germline lookup yields CDR1 MNHEY and CDR2 SVGAGI. The CDR3 DNA reads as TGTGCCAGCAGTTACACCGGTAATTCACCCCTCCACTTT. Translation: CASSYTGNSPLHF.

The CDR3: CASRATSSADTQYF. Here the CDR3 DNA reads TGTGCCAGCAGAGCTACCTCTTCTGCAGATACGCAGTATTTT. This rearrangement joins TRBV13 to TRBJ2-3; D ambiguous. The CDR3 extends over 14 amino acids. Germline loops: CDR1 PRHDT, CDR2 FYEKMQ (reference sequence). V was trimmed by 6 bases and J by 4 bases, leaving 14 bases between them.

The V call is TRBV4-1, the J call TRBJ2-5; maybe TRBD1 (5 bases). The CDR3 is made up of 16 amino acids. The germline V and J ends were trimmed by 5 bases and 3 bases, with 19 bases remaining between them. From germline, CDR1 is MGHRA and CDR2 YSYEKL. The CDR3 bases are TGCGCCAGCAGCGGAAAAAGATGGGGCCCGGAAGAGACCCAGTACTTC. Its protein is CASSGKRWGPEETQYF.

This chain uses TRBV27 with TRBJ2-2, with 13 positions matching TRBD2. This CDR3 is built from 19 residues. Looked up from germline, CDR1 is MNHEY and CDR2 is SMNVEV (reference sequence). Trimming cost V 1 base and J 4 bases; bases outside gene matches: 9. DNA of the CDR3: TGTGCCAGCAGTTTATTGGGACTAGCGGGGACTGGGGTCACCGGGGAGCTGTTTTTT. Its translation: CASSLLGLAGTGVTGELFF.

The chain links TRBV6-4 to TRBJ2-7, with a weak D call TRBD1 (5 bases). V lost 7 bases and J lost 1, with 17 bases in between. In germline, CDR1 is MRHNA, CDR2 SNTAGT. The CDR3 is 15 residues long. The CDR3: CASISEMQGSYEQYF. The CDR3 region has the DNA TGTGCCAGCATCTCCGAAATGCAGGGTTCCTACGAGCAGTACTTC.

This chain uses TRBV28 with TRBJ2-7, with a possible D match to TRBD1 (7 bases). The germline CDR1 and CDR2 sequences are MDHEN and SYDVKM. V shed 3 bases and J shed 4 bases, with 13 bases lying between them. The CDR3 is 14 residues long. CDR3 sequence: CASSFGQGGYEQYF. Here the CDR3 DNA reads TGTGCCAGCAGTTTCGGCCAGGGGGGATACGAGCAGTACTTC.

The chain employs TRBV29-1 and TRBJ2-1; D possibly corresponds to TRBD1 (5 bases). The germline V gene has CDR1 SQVTM and CDR2 ANQGSEA. Trimming removed 5 bases from V and 1 base from J, with 9 bases in between. CDR3 size: 13 residues. As DNA, the CDR3 is TGCAGCGTTCTTAGGGGTTCCTACAATGAGCAGTTCTTC. It encodes CSVLRGSYNEQFF.

This sequence joins TRBV24-1 and TRBJ1-2, with TRBD1 matching 7 bases. V lost 4 bases, J lost 7 bases, and 5 bases stayed unmatched. CDR3 length: 13 amino acids. Germline assignment: CDR1 KGHDR and CDR2 SFDVKD. The CDR3 DNA sequence: TGTGCCACCAGTGAAACAGGGGTTCCTGGCTACACCTTC. This codes for CATSETGVPGYTF.

This sequence joins TRBV7-9 and TRBJ2-5, with 14 nucleotides matching TRBD2. Germline CDR1 is SEHNR and CDR2 is FQNEAQ (reference sequence). Unmatched junction bases numbered 9, after V lost 2 bases and J lost 4 bases. There are 18 residues in the CDR3. CDR3 region: CASSLSRVTSGRGETQYF. In DNA, the CDR3 is TGTGCCAGCAGCTTAAGTCGCGTGACTAGCGGGAGGGGAGAGACCCAGTACTTC.

The genes are TRBV7-9 and TRBJ2-7; TRBD1 aligns across 10 bases. The V segment lost 1 base and the J segment 5 bases; nucleotides outside the gene matches: 5. Per germline, CDR1 SEHNR and CDR2 FQNEAQ (reference sequence). The CDR3 has 15 residues. The CDR3 region has the DNA TGTGCCAGCAGCTTAGGACAGGGGGCAGTCCACGAGCAGTACTTC. This gives the protein CASSLGQGAVHEQYF.

The chain recombines TRBV6-1 with TRBJ2-1; D not certain. V lost 2 bases to trimming and J lost 3 bases, with 8 bases between them. CDR1 and CDR2 from the germline V gene are MNHNS and SASEGT. CDR3 size: 14 residues. CDR3 amino acids: CASSEFAIYNEQFF. The CDR3 DNA reads TGTGCCAGCAGTGAATTCGCGATCTACAATGAGCAGTTCTTC.

The rearrangement links TRBV15 to TRBJ2-1; D remains unclear. Trimming stripped 3 bases from V and 4 bases from J, with 10 bases between. Germline assignment: CDR1 LNHNV and CDR2 YYDKDF (reference sequence). The CDR3 runs 14 residues. DNA for the CDR3: TGTGCCACCAGCAGGACCGACTCATACAATGAGCAGTTCTTC. Residues: CATSRTDSYNEQFF.

This clone is a singleton in its sample. The chain joins TRBV7-2 to TRBJ2-7; D not resolved. The V and J ends lost 1 base and 1 base respectively, with 14 bases between them. The germline CDR1 and CDR2 sequences are SGHTA and FQGNSA. This CDR3 spans 16 amino acids. The CDR3: CASSLGGGRYSYEQYF. The CDR3 DNA follows: TGTGCCAGCAGCTTAGGAGGCGGCCGATATTCCTACGAGCAGTACTTC.

The chain carries TRBV4-2 and TRBJ1-1, with D possibly matching TRBD1 (6 bases). Germline CDR1 LGHNA, CDR2 YNFKEQ. The germline V and J ends were trimmed by 0 bases and 1 base, with 9 bases remaining between them. This CDR3 comprises 15 residues. CDR3 nucleotide sequence: TGTGCCAGCAGCCAAGATCAGGACAGGAACACTGAAGCTTTCTTT. Protein: CASSQDQDRNTEAFF.

J is TRBJ2-1 and V is TRBV19, with 10 bases lining up with TRBD2. The CDR3 totals 14 residues. Germline loops: CDR1 LNHDA, CDR2 SQIVND (reference sequence). With 6 bases clipped from V and 6 bases from J, the junction kept 5 bases outside the gene matches. CDR3: CASRPGLATNEQFF. The CDR3 DNA is TGTGCCAGTAGACCGGGACTAGCGACCAATGAGCAGTTCTTC.

The gene calls are TRBV7-2 and TRBJ2-7, with 7 bases that match TRBD1. Germline CDR1 is SGHTA and CDR2 is FQGNSA. J was trimmed by 5 bases and V by 5 bases; bases with no gene match: 6. The CDR3 spans 13 residues. This CDR3 reads CASSGRTGDEQYF. The CDR3 nucleotides are TGTGCCAGCAGCGGGAGAACAGGGGACGAGCAGTACTTC.

The chain links TRBV27 to TRBJ1-4, with 7 nucleotides matching TRBD1. J gave up 8 bases and V 6 bases, and 9 bases lay outside the gene matches. Germline values: CDR1 MNHEY, CDR2 SMNVEV (reference sequence). The CDR3 has 14 residues. CDR3 loop: CASSGDRVREKLFF. DNA for the CDR3: TGTGCCAGCAGCGGCGACAGGGTACGAGAAAAACTGTTTTTT.

CDR3 residues: CASSQDRREDGEQYF. In DNA form, the CDR3 reads TGTGCCAGCAGCCAAGATAGACGGGAGGATGGCGAGCAGTACTTC. The gene calls are TRBV4-2 and TRBJ2-7, with TRBD2 identical over 7 bases. The V gene end was trimmed by 0 bases and the J gene end by 6 bases; junction bases not matched to a gene: 8. CDR1 and CDR2 from the germline V gene are LGHNA and YNFKEQ. CDR3 length: 15 residues.

This chain links TRBV30 with TRBJ1-2; D unclear. CDR3 length: 14 residues. Trimming left V 6 bases short and J 0 bases short, with 14 bases between. Germline V CDR1 and CDR2: GTSNPN, SVGIG (reference sequence). DNA for the CDR3: TGTGCCTGTTCCCGGTCCCTTACTAACTATGGCTACACCTTC. Translation gives CACSRSLTNYGYTF.

This chain links TRBV4-2 with TRBJ2-1; 8 bases align to TRBD2. Trimming took 1 base from V and 0 from J; bases not matched to a gene: 14. This CDR3 has 20 residues. Germline loops: CDR1 LGHNA, CDR2 YNFKEQ. The chain's CDR3 is CASSQVGTRIYHFSYNEQFF. The CDR3 DNA follows: TGTGCCAGCAGCCAAGTGGGGACTAGGATATACCATTTCTCCTACAATGAGCAGTTCTTC.

The chain uses TRBV28 and TRBJ2-4; TRBD1 matches at 12 bases. Germline CDR1 is MDHEN and CDR2 is SYDVKM. J was trimmed by 1 base and V by 6 bases; bases with no gene match: 7. The CDR3 covers 17 residues. CDR3 loop: CASRPGTGGVAKNIQYF. The CDR3 DNA sequence: TGTGCCAGCAGACCCGGGACAGGGGGCGTCGCCAAAAACATTCAGTACTTC.

This clone occurred a few times. The sample carries other DNA sequences with the same CDR3. V is TRBV19 and J is TRBJ2-1; TRBD1 agrees at 8 bases. The germline CDR1 and CDR2 sequences are LNHDA and SQIVND (reference sequence). This CDR3 spans 12 amino acids. Unmatched junction bases numbered 2, after V lost 6 bases and J lost 7 bases. The chain's CDR3 is CASRDRGNEQFF. CDR3 in DNA: TGTGCCAGTAGAGACAGGGGAAATGAGCAGTTCTTC. Combining the CDR3 with reference TRBV19 and TRBJ2-1 gives the whole variable domain DGGITQSPKYLFRKEGQNVTLSCEQNLNHDAMYWYRQDPGQGLRLIYYSQIVNDFQKGDIAEGYSVSREKKESFPLTVTSAQKNPTAFYLCASRDRGNEQFFGPGTRLTVL.

This chain joins TRBV7-2 and TRBJ2-5, with 8 positions matching TRBD2. With V trimmed by 5 bases and J by 4 bases, 6 bases remained unmatched. Germline V gives CDR1 SGHTA, CDR2 FQGNSA. This CDR3 comprises 14 residues. CDR3 nucleotides: TGTGCCAGCAGCGCCAGCGGGAGAGGAGAGACCCAGTACTTC. Its translation: CASSASGRGETQYF.

The table lists this clone with a few counts. This rearrangement joins TRBV4-2 to TRBJ1-4; D is undetermined. Trimming shortened V by 4 bases and J by 2 bases, and 14 bases separated the two germline ends. The germline V gene has CDR1 LGHNA and CDR2 YNFKEQ. This CDR3 has 16 amino acids. The CDR3 nucleotides are TGTGCCAGCAGCCCAAGAGGTGTCCAGACTAATGAAAAACTGTTTTTT. It codes for CASSPRGVQTNEKLFF.

The CDR3 loop is CASSGGSSVTRAKNIQYF. CDR3 nucleotide sequence: TGTGCCAGCAGTGGAGGGAGTAGCGTGACTAGAGCCAAAAACATTCAGTACTTC. This chain links TRBV2 with TRBJ2-4; D is possibly TRBD2 (6 bases). The CDR3 is made up of 18 amino acids. The V and J ends lost 4 bases and 0 bases respectively, with 19 bases between them. Germline V gives CDR1 SNHLY, CDR2 FYNNEI.